The present entry profiles one TCR beta chain with its context. Its antigen is unidentified. The data are from a study of CD8+CD57+ T cells in acquired aplastic anemia. Regarding the study as a whole: Patients and controls shared approximately 28 CD8+ CDR3 sequences.

In patients chosen for sequencing, flow cytometry had shown CD8+CD57+ cell expansion. Genomic DNA provided the template from which TCR beta VDJ and CDR3 profiles were obtained. MiXCR, applied by TCRdb to the reads, yields one record per CDR3 protein. The sample includes hundreds of thousands of distinct CDR3 sequences, 45% to 65% of them seen just once. CDR1 and CDR2 (germline): SGHVS, FQNEAQ. The CDR3 runs 15 residues. The germline V and J ends were trimmed by 1 base and 0 bases, with 10 bases remaining between them. The receptor's source is a human donor with aplastic anemia. The sequencing sample was made of sorted CD4+, CD8+, or CD8+CD57+ T cells (not recorded which) from PBMCs. The V and J genes are TRBV7-8 and TRBJ2-7; possible D gene TRBD1, 5 bases. This chain's CDR3 is CASSLGQGDSYEQYF. CDR3 in DNA: TGTGCCAGCAGCTTAGGGCAGGGCGACTCCTACGAGCAGTACTTC.